This TCR beta chain emerged from a study of cytomegalovirus exposure and HLA in healthy donors. With 60 Vbeta and 13 Jbeta primers, the PCR was carried out. Produced via immunoSEQ multiplex PCR; TCRdb's table is partial and in-frame only. The profile shows about 160,000 clones, roughly three quarters of them singletons. Germline V gene lookup returns CDR1 GTSNPN and CDR2 SVGIG (reference sequence). V was shortened by 2 bases and J by 6 bases, with 11 bases between the two germline ends. The length of the CDR3 is 12 residues. Sequencing was carried out using PBMCs. This receptor was identified in a human donor in good health. V and J are TRBV30 and TRBJ2-7; D might be TRBD2 (5 bases). Written as DNA, the CDR3 is TGTGCCTGGAGTAGTAGAGGGAGCGAGCAGTACTTC. It encodes CAWSSRGSEQYF.